The 18 T cell receptor beta chains listed next were all sequenced from one sample in a study of beta chain features in type 1 diabetes. These receptors are not linked to any known antigen. Expressed TCRB transcripts were sequenced, since all the RNA that had been isolated was reverse transcribed. The method was immunoSEQ multiplex PCR; TCRdb's version includes in-frame clones alone and lacks a portion of them. The sample has approximately 250,000 clones, around 16% seen once; the top ten hold roughly 0.08%. Study-wide results and caveats: Researchers report that Type 1 diabetes patients had moderately but significantly shorter TCRB CDR3s across all four CD4+ subsets.

The sequenced sample was naive CD4+ T cells from blood. Receptors were obtained from a man aged 25 to 40 with type 1 diabetes.

V gene TRBV25-1 combines with J gene TRBJ1-1; D is unclear. V was cut by 5 bases and J by 10 bases, with 11 bases left in between. CDR1 and CDR2 (germline): MGHDK, SYGVNS. The CDR3 covers 11 residues. The CDR3 nucleotides are TGTGCCAGCAGTACCCCTATGTCAGCTTTCTTT. Residues: CASSTPMSAFF.

The chain links TRBV27 to TRBJ2-1; D unclear. This CDR3 contains 13 residues. V lost 8 bases to trimming and J lost 2 bases, with 10 bases between them. Germline CDR1 reads MNHEY; CDR2 reads SMNVEV (reference sequence). The CDR3 region is CASRQDPYNEQFF. As DNA, the CDR3 is TGTGCCAGCCGGCAGGACCCCTACAATGAGCAGTTCTTC.

V usage is TRBV15 and J usage is TRBJ2-1; 10 positions agree with TRBD2. Germline CDR1 and CDR2: LNHNV and YYDKDF (reference sequence). This CDR3 spans 16 amino acids. The V and J ends lost 0 bases and 9 bases, in that order; junction bases with no gene match: 8. The CDR3 nucleotides are TGTGCCACCAGCAGAGATGCGCGGCTAGCGGGAGCTGAGCAGTTCTTC. This gives the protein CATSRDARLAGAEQFF.

The V and J genes are TRBV23-1 and TRBJ2-7; possibly TRBD2 for D (6 bases). TRBV23-1 is given ORF status, its function remaining uncertain. The CDR3 has 15 residues. Trimming took off 2 bases at V and 3 bases at J, with 14 bases between the two ends. The CDR3 nucleotides are TGCGCCAGCAGTCAAGACGTCATGGAGGGCTACGAGCAGTACTTC. Translating gives CASSQDVMEGYEQYF.

In its sample, this clone was seen a few times. The chain uses TRBV6-5 and TRBJ2-7; the match to TRBD2 covers 7 bases. Germline values: CDR1 MNHEY, CDR2 SVGAGI. J was trimmed by 2 bases and V by 0 bases; bases with no gene match: 7. The length of the CDR3 is 16 residues. In DNA, the CDR3 is TGTGCCAGCAGTTACTCGATATTGGGGGGGACCTACGAGCAGTACTTC. This sequence encodes CASSYSILGGTYEQYF.

This chain uses TRBV7-9 with TRBJ1-2; D is unresolved. This CDR3 has 14 residues. Trimming left V 5 bases short and J 4 bases short, with 14 bases between. Germline V gene lookup returns CDR1 SEHNR and CDR2 FQNEAQ (reference sequence). The CDR3 loop is CASSRDEGVYGYTF. In DNA form, the CDR3 reads TGTGCCAGCAGCCGTGATGAGGGCGTCTATGGCTACACCTTC.

This clone has only a few counts. In the same sample, other DNA sequences code for this CDR3. This chain connects TRBV7-9 to TRBJ2-1; 11 nucleotides line up with TRBD2. Germline assignment: CDR1 SEHNR and CDR2 FQNEAQ (reference sequence). The CDR3 runs 15 residues. The trim removed 5 bases at V and 3 bases at J, leaving 3 bases unmatched. The chain's CDR3 is CASSPGLADYNEQFF. The DNA of the CDR3 is TGTGCCAGCAGCCCGGGACTAGCGGACTACAATGAGCAGTTCTTC. Full variable domain (missing parts from reference TRBV7-9 and TRBJ2-1): DTGVSQNPRHKITKRGQNVTFRCDPISEHNRLYWYRQTLGQGPEFLTYFQNEAQLEKSRLLSDRFSAERPKGSFSTLEIQRTEQGDSAMYLCASSPGLADYNEQFFGPGTRLTVL.

The J gene is TRBJ2-5, the V gene TRBV28; D is tentatively TRBD1 or TRBD2 (5 bases each). Germline V gives CDR1 MDHEN, CDR2 SYDVKM. V was trimmed by 5 bases and J by 1 base, leaving 11 bases between them. CDR3 length: 14 residues. CDR3 amino acids: CASSPPGPQETQYF. The CDR3 DNA reads TGTGCCAGCAGTCCCCCGGGACCCCAAGAGACCCAGTACTTC.

The chain joins TRBV30 to TRBJ2-7; perhaps TRBD1 as D (6 bases). V lost 8 bases and J lost 3, with 14 bases in between. Looked up from germline, CDR1 is GTSNPN and CDR2 is SVGIG (reference sequence). The CDR3 has 12 amino acids. In nucleotides, the CDR3 is TGTGCCAGTACAGGGCTGGACTACGAGCAGTACTTC. It codes for CASTGLDYEQYF.

This clone was detected only a few times. This chain connects TRBV29-1 to TRBJ2-7; a weak D match, TRBD1 (6 bases). Germline V CDR1 and CDR2: SQVTM, ANQGSEA. The CDR3 consists of 13 residues. V was clipped by 5 bases and J by 3 bases, with 14 bases between them. CDR3 nucleotide sequence: TGCAGCGTTAACGCCGGGACAATCTACGAGCAGTACTTC. Translating it yields CSVNAGTIYEQYF.

The chain links TRBV25-1 to TRBJ1-2; 10 positions agree with TRBD1. CDR3 length: 17 amino acids. V lost 5 bases, J lost 7 bases, and 16 bases stayed unmatched. Germline V lookup: CDR1 MGHDK, CDR2 SYGVNS. CDR3 DNA sequence: TGTGCCAGCAGTCCCCCTGGGGGGACAGGGGCCTCAGGTGGCTACACCTTC. This encodes CASSPPGGTGASGGYTF.

This sequence joins TRBV30 and TRBJ1-5; no clear D. The CDR3 sequence is 13 residues long. V lost 3 bases, J lost 6 bases, and 12 bases lay in between. Germline lookup yields CDR1 GTSNPN and CDR2 SVGIG (reference sequence). As DNA, the CDR3 is TGTGCCTGGAGGCCCGGTTCGGGTCAGCCCCAGCATTTT. Its protein product is CAWRPGSGQPQHF.

This clone was recorded a few times. CDR3 in amino acids: CASSLRQGNEQYF. CDR3 bases: TGTGCCAGCAGCTTAAGGCAGGGAAACGAGCAGTACTTC. The J gene is TRBJ2-7, the V gene TRBV7-9; TRBD1 might be the D (5 bases). Trimming removed 2 bases from V and 5 bases from J, with 10 bases in between. This CDR3 region has 13 residues. CDR1 SEHNR and CDR2 FQNEAQ come from the germline V gene (reference sequence).

This clone occurred a few times. This chain uses TRBV5-5 with TRBJ2-5; D gene unclear. V lost 6 bases and J lost 1, with 10 bases in between. CDR1 and CDR2 (germline): SGHKS, YYEKEE (reference sequence). The length of the CDR3 is 13 residues. The CDR3 DNA reads TGTGCCAGCAATCGTGTAGGCCAAGAGACCCAGTACTTC. Amino acids: CASNRVGQETQYF.

This clone was seen only once. The V call is TRBV28, the J call TRBJ2-1; 9 nucleotides match TRBD2. Germline V CDR1 and CDR2: MDHEN, SYDVKM. With 10 bases clipped from V and 6 bases from J, the junction kept 4 bases outside the gene matches. The CDR3 totals 12 residues. The CDR3 DNA reads TGTGCCACAGGACTAGCGCCCAATGAGCAGTTCTTC. It yields the protein CATGLAPNEQFF.

The V gene is TRBV25-1, the J gene TRBJ2-3; TRBD2 might be the D (5 bases). The germline gives CDR1 MGHDK, CDR2 SYGVNS. Trimming took 0 bases from V and 4 from J, leaving 17 bases between them. This CDR3 contains 17 residues. The CDR3 loop is CASSEYLSGRYADTQYF. CDR3 DNA: TGTGCCAGCAGTGAATACCTATCTGGGAGATACGCAGATACGCAGTATTTT.

This clone was counted a few times. This chain joins TRBV7-6 and TRBJ2-1; 9 nucleotides agree with TRBD2. The J segment lost 6 bases and the V segment lost 4 bases, leaving 10 bases of the junction unmatched. Per germline, CDR1 SGHVS and CDR2 FNYEAQ. The CDR3 sequence is 16 residues long. CDR3 bases: TGTGCCAGCAGCTCCCGGACGGGACTAGCAGCCAATGAGCAGTTCTTC. Translated: CASSSRTGLAANEQFF. Full variable domain (outside the CDR3, taken from reference TRBV7-6 and TRBJ2-1): GAGVSQSPRYKVTKRGQDVALRCDPISGHVSLYWYRQALGQGPEFLTYFNYEAQQDKSGLPNDRFSAERPEGSISTLTIQRTEQRDSAMYRCASSSRTGLAANEQFFGPGTRLTVL.

The chain joins TRBV30 to TRBJ2-1, with 13 bases fitting TRBD2. Per the germline V gene, CDR1 is GTSNPN and CDR2 is SVGIG (reference sequence). V was clipped by 3 bases and J by 1 base; unmatched bases: 12. The CDR3 totals 19 residues. The CDR3 region is CAWRVSWTSGRTSYNEQFF. The CDR3 region has the DNA TGTGCCTGGAGAGTGTCCTGGACTAGCGGGAGAACGTCCTACAATGAGCAGTTCTTC.